A selection of T cell receptor beta chains follows, all from one sample in a study of blood T cell repertoires in COVID-19. The method was immunoSEQ multiplex PCR; TCRdb's version includes in-frame clones alone and lacks a portion of them. This table holds some 190,000 clones, 84% found once. Material for sequencing was peripheral blood. These receptors came from an older woman with active or convalescent COVID-19. The CDR3 runs from the conserved cysteine through the conserved F or W. The D gene is left open where the match is weak. A row's size may be missing; if present it is once, few, many or a size class.

V gene	clone size	J gene	D gene	CDR3 length	CDR3 DNA	CDR3 protein
TRBV28	NA	TRBJ2-6	NA	15	TGTGCCAGCAGTTTACAGGGGAGTGGGGCCAACGTCCTGACTTTC	CASSLQGSGANVLTF
TRBV6-5	NA	TRBJ2-5	NA	11	TGTGCCAGCAGCCGCCAAGAGACCCAGTACTTC	CASSRQETQYF
TRBV28	NA	TRBJ2-7	NA	13	TGTGCCAGCAGGTCAAGCGCCCCCTACGAGCAGTACTTC	CASRSSAPYEQYF
TRBV10-1	NA	TRBJ2-7	TRBD1	15	TGCGCCAGCAGTGCCTTCGGGACAGGGAACTACGAGCAGTACTTC	CASSAFGTGNYEQYF
TRBV27	NA	TRBJ2-2	TRBD2	17	TGTGCCAGCAGTCCCTACCCACTAGCGGGAGCGGACGGGGAGCTGTTTTTT	CASSPYPLAGADGELFF
TRBV11-2	NA	TRBJ2-1	NA	15	TGTGCCAGCAACCCCCTTCGCAACAGGCCCAATGAGCAGTTCTTC	CASNPLRNRPNEQFF
TRBV5-1	NA	TRBJ2-2	TRBD1	18	TGCGCCAGCAGCTCACGGGACAGGTCGGTCTGGGGCGCCGGGGAGCTGTTTTTT	CASSSRDRSVWGAGELFF
TRBV9	NA	TRBJ2-5	TRBD2	15	TGTGCCAGCAGCGTTACCCCTAGCGGAACCGAGACCCAGTACTTC	CASSVTPSGTETQYF
TRBV14	NA	TRBJ2-7	NA	15	TGTGCCAGCACCACCCGGGACACCTGGATCTACGAGCAGTACTTC	CASTTRDTWIYEQYF
TRBV12-3/TRBV12-4	NA	TRBJ2-3	TRBD1	12	TGTGCCAGCAGTTGGACAGGGGCAACGCAGTATTTT	CASSWTGATQYF
TRBV5-1	NA	TRBJ2-7	TRBD2	15	TGCGCCAGCAGCTTGGCAGCGGGAGGGCCAAGCGAGCAGTACTTC	CASSLAAGGPSEQYF
TRBV2	NA	TRBJ2-1	NA	15	TGTGCCAGCAGGGGGGAGGAAATCTTCTACAATGAGCAGTTCTTC	CASRGEEIFYNEQFF
TRBV4-1	NA	TRBJ1-1	NA	15	TGCGCCAGCCAACTAAGCGGGGGAGGAGGAACTGAAGCTTTCTTT	CASQLSGGGGTEAFF
TRBV28	NA	TRBJ2-1	TRBD2	16	TGTGCCAGCAGTTTCCCGCTAGCGGGACAAAACAATGAGCAGTTCTTC	CASSFPLAGQNNEQFF
TRBV19	NA	TRBJ1-4	NA	13	TGTGCCAGTCGGGGGGGAAGTAATGAAAAACTGTTTTTT	CASRGGSNEKLFF
TRBV29-1	NA	TRBJ2-5	NA	12	TGCAGCGTTGAAGCAGGGAGGGAGACCCAGTACTTC	CSVEAGRETQYF
TRBV7-3	NA	TRBJ1-2	NA	13	TGTGCCAGCAGCTTTTCACAGGCCTATGGCTACACCTTC	CASSFSQAYGYTF
TRBV4-1	NA	TRBJ1-1	NA	14	TGCGCCAGCAGCCAAGGACAACCGAACACTGAAGCTTTCTTT	CASSQGQPNTEAFF
TRBV25-1	NA	TRBJ2-3	NA	17	TGTGCCAGCAGTGAATTGCGGGGTCGGAACCCCACAGATACGCAGTATTTT	CASSELRGRNPTDTQYF
TRBV6-6	NA	TRBJ2-1	NA	11	TGTGCGTCGGGGTCCTACAATGAGCAGTTCTTC	CASGSYNEQFF
TRBV5-6	NA	TRBJ2-7	NA	13	TGTGCCAGCAGCTTGCCTAACTCCTACGAGCAGTACTTC	CASSLPNSYEQYF
TRBV7-9	NA	TRBJ2-3	TRBD2	15	TGTGCCAGCACCCCCAGCGGGAGGGCGACTAATACGCAGTATTTT	CASTPSGRATNTQYF
TRBV6-5	NA	TRBJ2-3	NA	11	TGTGCCAGCCTTACAGAAGATACGCAGTATTTT	CASLTEDTQYF
TRBV5-1	once	TRBJ2-3	TRBD1	15	TGCGCCAGCAGCCATGGGACAGTGTCCACAGATACGCAGTATTTT	CASSHGTVSTDTQYF
TRBV18	NA	TRBJ1-3	NA	13	TGTGCCAGCCAGACAGTATCTGGAAACACCATATATTTT	CASQTVSGNTIYF
TRBV18	NA	TRBJ2-6	NA	17	TGTGCCAGCTCACCACGAACAGTCCTCTCTGGGGCCAACGTCCTGACTTTC	CASSPRTVLSGANVLTF
TRBV6-1	few	TRBJ2-1	TRBD2	16	TGTGCCAGCAGTGAAGAACTAGCGGGACCTTACAATGAGCAGTTCTTC	CASSEELAGPYNEQFF
TRBV29-1	NA	TRBJ2-1	NA	14	TGCAGCGTTGGGAGAGACGGAGCCTACAATGAGCAGTTCTTC	CSVGRDGAYNEQFF
TRBV5-3	NA	TRBJ1-3	NA	15	TGTGCCAGAAGCCCTACAGTTCGCTCTGGAAACACCATATATTTT	CARSPTVRSGNTIYF
TRBV18	NA	TRBJ2-7	TRBD1	15	TGTGCCAGCTCACCTACCGGGACAGGGACTTACGAGCAGTACTTC	CASSPTGTGTYEQYF
TRBV7-2	once	TRBJ2-5	NA	13	TGTGCCAGCAGCAACGGACAGCAAGAGACCCAGTACTTC	CASSNGQQETQYF
TRBV30	NA	TRBJ1-1	NA	14	TGTGCCTGGAGTGTGGGGCATTTGGGAACTGAAGCTTTCTTT	CAWSVGHLGTEAFF